The rows below give T cell receptor beta chains drawn from one sample of a study of cytomegalovirus exposure and HLA in healthy donors. The repertoire was sequenced with immunoSEQ multiplex PCR; TCRdb's copy has only in-frame clones and lacks some. The sample gives approximately 24,000 clones, just under 70% of which show up once; 4.4% is in the top ten. Sequencing input: PBMCs. The source is a woman in her forties or fifties in good health and CMV-seronegative. CDR3s leave out the opening cysteine and the closing phenylalanine or tryptophan.

v_call	j_call	cdr3_aa
TRBV18	TRBJ2-7	ASSLSGDEQY
TRBV7-3	TRBJ2-2	ASSPPSPTGELF
TRBV2	TRBJ2-1	ATPPEGNYNEQF
TRBV9	TRBJ2-1	ASSAPARLGGASSYNEQF
TRBV28	TRBJ1-5	ASSDENNQPQH
TRBV5-1	TRBJ2-1	ASSLGLAGVNEQF
TRBV6-6	TRBJ1-2	ASRRGQGVGGYT
TRBV10-3	TRBJ1-2	AIGQGGEGYT
TRBV6-5	TRBJ1-2	ASSPGQNYYGYT
TRBV5-1	TRBJ2-1	ASSLETGGNEQF
TRBV29-1	TRBJ2-2	SVETGPGELF
TRBV2	TRBJ1-2	ASSRTDHGYT
TRBV5-1	TRBJ1-5	ASSPTGGNQPQH
TRBV5-1	TRBJ2-5	ASSPEIRGGQTQY
TRBV25-1	TRBJ2-5	ASSELGVGGWETQY
TRBV29-1	TRBJ2-5	SVAVTSGKETQY
TRBV6-5	TRBJ1-5	ASQGGGNQPQH
TRBV7-2	TRBJ1-1	ASSLEFRGAIGRAF
TRBV28	TRBJ2-5	ASSKAAGGRETQY
TRBV2	TRBJ1-5	ASRYGPPQPQH
TRBV7-2	TRBJ2-7	ASSLGLAGAREQY
TRBV6-1	TRBJ1-2	ASSEAGDYGYT
TRBV10-2	TRBJ2-3	ASSDGREVDTQY
TRBV7-9	TRBJ2-3	ASRLAGIDTQY
TRBV7-8	TRBJ1-5	ASSLAFQTGGHQPQH
TRBV28	TRBJ1-4	ASREREWYEKLF
TRBV19	TRBJ2-7	ASSSPGEAGGAEQY
TRBV7-2	TRBJ2-1	ASSLVGTKNEQF
TRBV29-1	TRBJ2-1	SGERAGGEQF
TRBV29-1	TRBJ2-1	SVGLAGLGLV
TRBV29-1	TRBJ2-7	SVEGLIGTEFSYEQY
TRBV5-6	TRBJ1-2	ASSNYRISYGYT
TRBV4-1	TRBJ1-6	ASSQEVQYNSPLH
TRBV10-1	TRBJ2-7	ASSTGKLYEQY
TRBV11-2	TRBJ2-7	ASSSWDNVGEQY
TRBV5-1	TRBJ1-2	ASSPGQGYGYT
TRBV5-1	TRBJ2-3	ASSFKTGVGGTDTQY
TRBV5-4	TRBJ2-5	ASSLVQGASETQY
TRBV29-1	TRBJ2-7	SVEDRATSGGPDGYEQY
TRBV29-1	TRBJ2-7	SVGLSLSGEQY
TRBV6-4	TRBJ2-3	ASSDGLARTDTQY
TRBV10-3	TRBJ1-5	AISESRQNNQPQH
TRBV2	TRBJ2-2	ASSVGTGELF
TRBV7-2	TRBJ2-7	ASSLQGLSSYEQY
TRBV30	TRBJ1-5	AWSGQLNQPQH
TRBV6-5	TRBJ1-1	ASSLRQGSEAF
TRBV5-1	TRBJ2-6	ASSSQGSGANVLT
TRBV4-1	TRBJ2-4	ASSQDWASGDPPKNIQY
TRBV29-1	TRBJ2-7	SVDGSDYEQY
TRBV5-1	TRBJ2-7	ASSSAGRNYEQY
TRBV28	TRBJ2-1	ASSLRGQYSYNEQF